This entry is about one TCR beta chain. Its antigen is undetermined. The data belong to a study of CXCR3-negative and CXCR3-positive naive CD8 T cells. Overall study: There were approximately 140 million TRB reads altogether, and each library had about 1.5 +/- 0.3 million of them. Whole-study results and caveats: Comparison of naive cells showed more hydrophobic TRB CDR3s in CXCR3-positive than in CXCR3-negative naive cells. Relative to memory CD8+ cells, whose diversity was much lower, both naive subsets had comparably high diversity. Similar TRBV-TRBJ usage was seen in naive cells (both CXCR3-negative and CXCR3-positive), but memory cells differed. Naive subsets expressed similar surface CD5; TRB CDR3 features served to infer TCR strength.

Libraries were UMI-labeled 5' RACE TRB cDNA. TCRdb derives one entry per CDR3 protein from the 5' RACE reads, leaving out DNA. This sample's table has 150,000 to 160,000 distinct CDR3 sequences. This CDR3 contains 14 residues. Germline CDR1 reads SGHVS; CDR2 reads FQNEAQ. Sequencing input: naive CXCR3+ CD8+ T cells from blood. Regarding subset: CD45RO-CCR7+CD27+CD95- naive CD8+ T cells expressing CXCR3 (TNR3+). V and J are TRBV7-8 and TRBJ2-7; checking the TCRdb D call of TRBD2 is not possible without DNA. The receptor comes from a human donor in good health. Some clones in this sample may be carry-over from other donors' samples. The CDR3 sequence is CASSLLAGAYEQYF. The entire variable domain, with the rest obtained from reference TRBV7-8 and TRBJ2-7, is as follows: GAGVSQSPRYKVAKRGQDVALRCDPISGHVSLFWYQQALGQGPEFLTYFQNEAQLDKSGLPSDRFFAERPEGSVSTLKIQRTQQEDSAVYLCASSLLAGAYEQYFGPGTRLTVT.